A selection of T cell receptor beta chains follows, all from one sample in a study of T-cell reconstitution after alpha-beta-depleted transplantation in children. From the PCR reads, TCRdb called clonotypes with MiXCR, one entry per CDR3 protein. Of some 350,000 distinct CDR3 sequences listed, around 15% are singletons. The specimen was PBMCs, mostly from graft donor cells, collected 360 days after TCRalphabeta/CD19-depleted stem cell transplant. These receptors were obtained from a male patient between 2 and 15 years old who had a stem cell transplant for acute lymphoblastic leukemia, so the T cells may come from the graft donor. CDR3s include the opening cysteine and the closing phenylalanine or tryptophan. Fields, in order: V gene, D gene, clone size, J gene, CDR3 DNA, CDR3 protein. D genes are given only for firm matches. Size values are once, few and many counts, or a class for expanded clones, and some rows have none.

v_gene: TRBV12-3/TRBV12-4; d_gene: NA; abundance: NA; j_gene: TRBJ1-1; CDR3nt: TGTGCCAGCAGTTTACGGGACTCTGAAGCTTTCTTT; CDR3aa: CASSLRDSEAFF
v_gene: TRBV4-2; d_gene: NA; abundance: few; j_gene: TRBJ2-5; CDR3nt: TGTGCCAGCAGCCAAGACGTAGAGACCCAGTACTTC; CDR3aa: CASSQDVETQYF
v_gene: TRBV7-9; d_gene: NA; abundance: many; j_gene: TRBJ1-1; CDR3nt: TGTGCCAGCAGCTTACTGGTCCAGACTGAAGCTTTCTTT; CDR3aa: CASSLLVQTEAFF
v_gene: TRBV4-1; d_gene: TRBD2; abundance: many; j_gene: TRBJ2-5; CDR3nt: TGCGCCAGCAGCCTGACTAGCGGGAGATTCGTGGAGACCCAGTACTTC; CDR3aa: CASSLTSGRFVETQYF
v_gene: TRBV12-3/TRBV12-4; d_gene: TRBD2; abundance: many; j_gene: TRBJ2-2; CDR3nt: TGTGCCAGCAGTTCCTCGACTAGCCCCGGGGAGCTGTTTTTT; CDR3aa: CASSSSTSPGELFF
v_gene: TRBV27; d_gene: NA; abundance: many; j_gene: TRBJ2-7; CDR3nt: TGTGCCAGCATGCCGGACGGAGGATTTTCTAGGGAGCAGTACTTC; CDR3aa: CASMPDGGFSREQYF
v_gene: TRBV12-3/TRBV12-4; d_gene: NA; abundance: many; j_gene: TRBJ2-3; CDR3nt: TGTGCCAGCACCCTCCTGGCTGTTCCAGATACGCAGTATTTT; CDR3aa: CASTLLAVPDTQYF
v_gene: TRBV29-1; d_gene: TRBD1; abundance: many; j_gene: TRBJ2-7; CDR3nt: TGCAGCGTTAGCGGGACAGGGTTGTACGAGCAGTACTTC; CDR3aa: CSVSGTGLYEQYF
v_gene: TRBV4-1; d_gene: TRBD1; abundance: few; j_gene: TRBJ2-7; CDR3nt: TGCGCCAGCAGCCACCGACAGGGCTCCTACGAGCAGTACTTC; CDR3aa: CASSHRQGSYEQYF
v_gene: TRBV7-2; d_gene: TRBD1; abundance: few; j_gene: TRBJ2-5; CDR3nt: TGTGCCAGCAGCTCTGCCCCGGGACAGGGACAAGAGACCCAGTACTTC; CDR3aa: CASSSAPGQGQETQYF
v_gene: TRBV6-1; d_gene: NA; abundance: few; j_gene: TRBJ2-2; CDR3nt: TGTGCCAGCAGTCCTGGACCCACCGGGGAGCTGTTTTTT; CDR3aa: CASSPGPTGELFF
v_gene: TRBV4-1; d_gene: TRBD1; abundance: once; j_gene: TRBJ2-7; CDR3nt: TGCGCCAGCAGCCAATTACGGACAGGGTACAACGAGCAGTACTTC; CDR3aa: CASSQLRTGYNEQYF
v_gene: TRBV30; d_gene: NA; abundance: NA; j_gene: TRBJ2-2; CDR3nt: TGTGCCTGGAGCATAGGGGGAGCCGGGGAGCTGTTTTTT; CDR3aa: CAWSIGGAGELFF
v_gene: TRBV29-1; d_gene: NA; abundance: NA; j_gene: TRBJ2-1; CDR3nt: TGCAGCGTTGGGGGGGAGATGGCGTTCAATGAGCAGTTCTTC; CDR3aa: CSVGGEMAFNEQFF
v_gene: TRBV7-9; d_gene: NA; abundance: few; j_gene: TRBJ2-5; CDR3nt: TGTGCCAGCAGCTTAGAGAGGACAGAGCAAGAGACCCAGTACTTC; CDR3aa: CASSLERTEQETQYF
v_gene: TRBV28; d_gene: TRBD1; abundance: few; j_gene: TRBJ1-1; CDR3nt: TGTGCCAGCAGTTCGGACAGGGAATACGCTTTCTTT; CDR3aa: CASSSDREYAFF
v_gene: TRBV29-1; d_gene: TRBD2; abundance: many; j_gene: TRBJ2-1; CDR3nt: TGCAGCGTTGGGGGGACTAGCTCCTACAATGAGCAGTTCTTC; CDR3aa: CSVGGTSSYNEQFF
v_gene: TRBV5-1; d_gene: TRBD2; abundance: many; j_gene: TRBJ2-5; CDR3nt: TGCGCCAGCGCGACTAGCGGGATTCAAGAGACCCAGTACTTC; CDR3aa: CASATSGIQETQYF
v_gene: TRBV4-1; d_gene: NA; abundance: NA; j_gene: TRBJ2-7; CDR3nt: TGCGCCAGCAGCCTTATTACCTCAGGGGCCCCGCAGTACTTC; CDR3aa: CASSLITSGAPQYF
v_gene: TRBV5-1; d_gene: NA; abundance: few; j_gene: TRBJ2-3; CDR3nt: NA; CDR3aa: CASSFGSGSPPFLYF
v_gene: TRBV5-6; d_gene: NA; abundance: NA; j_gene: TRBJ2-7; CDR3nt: TGTGCCAGCAGCTTGCAGTCCTACGAGCAGTACTTC; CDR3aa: CASSLQSYEQYF
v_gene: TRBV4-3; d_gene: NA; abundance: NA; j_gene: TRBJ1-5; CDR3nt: TGCGCCAGCAGCCAGGACTCAAGGGGTCCCAATCAGCCCCAGCATTTT; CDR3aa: CASSQDSRGPNQPQHF
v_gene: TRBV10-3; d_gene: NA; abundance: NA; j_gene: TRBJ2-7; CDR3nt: TGTGCCACTAGACAGAGCGCCAGCCTTGGCGAGCAGTACTTC; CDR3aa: CATRQSASLGEQYF
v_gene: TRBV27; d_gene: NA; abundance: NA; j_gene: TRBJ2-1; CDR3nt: TGTGCCAGCAGTTTACGGGAGACGCCCGCCTACAATGAGCAGTTCTTC; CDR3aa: CASSLRETPAYNEQFF
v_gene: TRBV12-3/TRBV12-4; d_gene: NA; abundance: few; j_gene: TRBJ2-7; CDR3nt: TGTGCCAGCAGCCACACGGGGATCTACGAGCAGTACTTC; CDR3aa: CASSHTGIYEQYF
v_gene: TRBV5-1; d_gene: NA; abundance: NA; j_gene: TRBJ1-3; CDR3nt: TGCGCCAGCAGCTTGAACCAGGGGTACGGCTCTGGAAACACCATATATTTT; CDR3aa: CASSLNQGYGSGNTIYF
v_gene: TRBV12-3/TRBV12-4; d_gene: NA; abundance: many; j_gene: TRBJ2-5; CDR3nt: TGTGCCAGCAGTTTGAGGGGGGAGGAGACCCAGTACTTC; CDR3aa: CASSLRGEETQYF
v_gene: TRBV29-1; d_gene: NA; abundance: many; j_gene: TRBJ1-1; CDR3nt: TGCAGCGGCGGGCCAGGTGATGAAGCTTTCTTT; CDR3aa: CSGGPGDEAFF
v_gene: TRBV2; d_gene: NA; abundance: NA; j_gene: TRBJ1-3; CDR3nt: TGTGCCAGCAGGATACAGGGAGGCGGAAACACCATATATTTT; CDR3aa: CASRIQGGGNTIYF
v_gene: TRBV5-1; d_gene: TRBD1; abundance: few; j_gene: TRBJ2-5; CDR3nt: TGCGCCAGCAGCCCCGGGACAGGGGGCGGAGAGACCCAGTACTTC; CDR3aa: CASSPGTGGGETQYF
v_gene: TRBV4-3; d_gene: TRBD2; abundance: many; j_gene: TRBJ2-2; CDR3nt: TGCGCCAGCAGCCAAGATCGGGGGGGCACCGGGGAGCTGTTTTTT; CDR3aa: CASSQDRGGTGELFF
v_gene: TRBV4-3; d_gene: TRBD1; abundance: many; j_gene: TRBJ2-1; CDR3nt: TGCGCCAGCAGCCAAGTGGGGACAGGGTACAATGAGCAGTTCTTC; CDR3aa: CASSQVGTGYNEQFF
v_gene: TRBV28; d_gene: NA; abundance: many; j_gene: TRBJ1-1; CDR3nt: TGTGCCAGCAGTTTTCCCCGATATTTGGACAGTCACCCGAACACTGAAGCTTTCTTT; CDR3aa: CASSFPRYLDSHPNTEAFF